These 28 T cell receptor beta chains share one sample of origin, sequenced in a study of shared clonotypes between healthy human individuals. Measured with immunoSEQ multiplex PCR; TCRdb has only the in-frame clones, and not every one. The data show roughly 510,000 clones, with 60% to 80% seen just once and approximately 12% held by the top ten. Sequences were obtained from PBMCs. The source of these receptors is a woman between 35 and 50 years old in good health. Some clones in this sample may be carry-over from other donors' samples.

J is TRBJ2-7 and V is TRBV19; 11 bases fit TRBD2. Germline values: CDR1 LNHDA, CDR2 SQIVND (reference sequence). The length of the CDR3 is 19 residues. The junction had 10 bases not matched to a gene; V was cut back by 0 bases and J by 0 bases. Written as DNA, the CDR3 is TGTGCCAGTAGTATAGAAGGTCCTAGCGGGAGGTCGAACTCCTACGAGCAGTACTTC. It yields the protein CASSIEGPSGRSNSYEQYF. Supplemented by reference TRBV19 and TRBJ2-7, the full variable domain reads DGGITQSPKYLFRKEGQNVTLSCEQNLNHDAMYWYRQDPGQGLRLIYYSQIVNDFQKGDIAEGYSVSREKKESFPLTVTSAQKNPTAFYLCASSIEGPSGRSNSYEQYFGPGTRLTVT.

Written as DNA, the CDR3 is TGCGCCAGCAGCCGGACAGCCGATACAGCCCCCTACGAGCAGTACTTC. Its protein product is CASSRTADTAPYEQYF. The V gene is TRBV5-1, the J gene TRBJ2-7; D possibly corresponds to TRBD1 (6 bases). Per the germline V gene, CDR1 is SGHRS and CDR2 is YFSETQ. V gave up 4 bases and J gave up 2 bases, with 19 bases separating them. The CDR3 sequence is 16 residues long.

On this clone: A far larger clone differs by one base, so this is likely a read error. The CDR3 does not end in the conserved phenylalanine or tryptophan, so this is likely a read error. The gene calls are TRBV29-1 and TRBJ1-2, with D unresolved. The CDR3 spans 11 residues. V lost 7 bases, J lost 2 bases, and 8 bases lay in between. From germline, CDR1 is SQVTM and CDR2 ANQGSEA. The CDR3 DNA reads TGCAGCGAGTCCTCAAACTATGGCTACACCCTC. It translates to CSESSNYGYTL.

This chain uses TRBV27 with TRBJ1-2, with D perhaps matching TRBD1 (6 bases). This CDR3 comprises 15 residues. CDR1 is MNHEY and CDR2 is SMNVEV in the germline V gene (reference sequence). Between the trimmed V and J ends, which lost 8 bases and 3 bases, there was a span of 19 bases. The CDR3 coding sequence is TGTGCCAGCCGCCCCCCCGGGACAATACACTATGGCTACACCTTC. Amino acids: CASRPPGTIHYGYTF.

This rearrangement joins TRBV5-6 to TRBJ1-1, with TRBD1 matching 11 bases. Germline CDR1 is SGHDT and CDR2 is YYEEEE. This CDR3 region has 15 residues. The V and J ends lost 2 bases and 4 bases, in that order; junction bases with no gene match: 4. In DNA form, the CDR3 reads TGTGCCAGCAGCTTATCCGGGACAGGGGGCACTGAAGCTTTCTTT. Protein product: CASSLSGTGGTEAFF.

The chain links TRBV18 to TRBJ1-4; 9 nucleotides match TRBD1. The V segment lost 3 bases and the J segment 4 bases; nucleotides outside the gene matches: 6. Germline assignment: CDR1 KGHSH and CDR2 LQKENI. CDR3 length equals 16 residues. CDR3 DNA sequence: TGTGCCAGCTCACCGCGATTGGGACAGGGTAATGAAAAACTGTTTTTT. Amino acids: CASSPRLGQGNEKLFF.

This chain connects TRBV14 to TRBJ2-2; 7 bases are a match to TRBD1. Germline V CDR1 and CDR2: SGHDN, FVKESK. J lost 0 bases, V lost 5 bases, and 12 bases had no gene match. This CDR3 is built from 18 residues. The CDR3 bases are TGTGCCAGCAGCAGACGGGACAGCACGTTCGCGAACACCGGGGAGCTGTTTTTT. Amino acid sequence: CASSRRDSTFANTGELFF.

V gene TRBV2 combines with J gene TRBJ2-7, with D maybe TRBD2 (6 bases). CDR3 length equals 15 residues. Germline V lookup: CDR1 SNHLY, CDR2 FYNNEI. V lost 2 bases and J 2 bases, leaving 13 bases between the germline ends. DNA of the CDR3: TGTGCCAGCAGTGAAAGCGGAGGGGCCGCCTACGAGCAGTACTTC. Translation gives CASSESGGAAYEQYF. Together with reference TRBV2 and TRBJ2-7, the CDR3 gives the full variable domain: EPEVTQTPSHQVTQMGQEVILRCVPISNHLYFYWYRQILGQKVEFLVSFYNNEISEKSEIFDDQFSVERPDGSNFTLKIRSTKLEDSAMYFCASSESGGAAYEQYFGPGTRLTVT.

The chain uses TRBV10-3 and TRBJ2-1; D may be TRBD2 (6 bases). Trimming cost V 6 bases and J 6 bases, with 15 bases left between them. Looked up from germline, CDR1 is ENHRY and CDR2 is SYGVKD. This CDR3 has 14 amino acids. As DNA, the CDR3 is TGTGCCATCAGGGTAGCGGCCCCCGTCAATGAGCAGTTCTTC. Its translation is CAIRVAAPVNEQFF.

This sequence joins TRBV28 and TRBJ2-1; D call uncertain. Deletions cut 7 bases from V and 2 bases from J, with 6 bases between. This CDR3 is built from 12 residues. CDR1 and CDR2 from the germline V gene are MDHEN and SYDVKM. CDR3 in DNA: TGTGCCAGCAACTTCGCCTACAATGAGCAGTTCTTC. This encodes CASNFAYNEQFF.

V is TRBV7-3 and J is TRBJ2-1; 8 nucleotides align to TRBD2. CDR1 SGHTA and CDR2 FQGTGA come from the germline V gene. The CDR3 sequence is 14 residues long. V was pared by 5 bases and J by 7 bases, with 7 bases of the junction left unmatched. CDR3 nucleotides: TGTGCCAGCAGCCGGGGCGGGAGGTGGAATGAGCAGTTCTTC. It codes for CASSRGGRWNEQFF. The full variable domain, in which reference TRBV7-3 and TRBJ2-1 provide the parts outside the CDR3, is GAGVSQTPSNKVTEKGKYVELRCDPISGHTALYWYRQSLGQGPEFLIYFQGTGAADDSGLPNDRFFAVRPEGSVSTLKIQRTERGDSAVYLCASSRGGRWNEQFFGPGTRLTVL.

This clone was detected only once. This chain joins TRBV18 and TRBJ1-1; no clear D gene. Trimming left V 0 bases short and J 1 base short, with 6 bases between. Germline CDR1 and CDR2: KGHSH and LQKENI. The CDR3 contains 14 residues. The CDR3 sequence: CASSPPLGNTEAFF. The CDR3 coding sequence is TGTGCCAGCTCACCACCGTTAGGGAACACTGAAGCTTTCTTT.

The chain recombines TRBV7-3 with TRBJ2-2, with D possibly being TRBD2 (5 bases). V was cut by 0 bases and J by 4 bases, with 12 bases left in between. Germline lookup yields CDR1 SGHTA and CDR2 FQGTGA. The CDR3 consists of 16 residues. The CDR3 nucleotides read TGTGCCAGCAGCTTAACGGTGGGAGTAGGCACCGGGGAGCTGTTTTTT. It codes for CASSLTVGVGTGELFF.

The CDR3 reads CASSLEGRSGQPQHF. The CDR3, as DNA: TGTGCCAGCAGCTTGGAGGGGCGGTCCGGTCAGCCCCAGCATTTT. The chain combines TRBV7-2 with TRBJ1-5, with D tentatively TRBD1 (5 bases). This CDR3 region has 15 residues. Between the trimmed V and J ends, which lost 3 bases and 6 bases, there was a span of 15 bases. Per germline, CDR1 SGHTA and CDR2 FQGNSA.

The J gene is TRBJ2-1, the V gene TRBV15; D remains ambiguous. V lost 1 base, J lost 8 bases, and 9 bases lay in between. The CDR3 runs to 13 residues. Germline CDR1 reads LNHNV; CDR2 reads YYDKDF (reference sequence). The CDR3: CATSRGLIDEQFF. DNA of the CDR3: TGTGCCACCAGCAGAGGACTCATAGATGAGCAGTTCTTC.

The rearrangement uses TRBV27 and TRBJ2-3; D might be TRBD1 (6 bases). This CDR3 is 16 amino acids long. Trimming cost V 6 bases and J 0 bases, with 16 bases left between them. In germline, CDR1 is MNHEY, CDR2 SMNVEV (reference sequence). CDR3 sequence (DNA): TGTGCCAGCAGCCCCCGACAGGAGAAGAGCACAGATACGCAGTATTTT. As protein: CASSPRQEKSTDTQYF.

The chain is built from TRBV7-7 and TRBJ2-2; no clear D. V gave up 5 bases and J gave up 4 bases, with 8 bases separating them. The CDR3 has 13 amino acids. Germline lookup yields CDR1 SSHAT and CDR2 FNYEAQ (reference sequence). CDR3 coding DNA: TGTGCCAGCAGCCGAACAAGCACCGGGGAGCTGTTTTTT. As protein: CASSRTSTGELFF.

The DNA for the CDR3 is TGTGCCAGCAGTGAAAACTGGGACGAGCAGTACTTC. Translation gives CASSENWDEQYF. The rearrangement links TRBV2 to TRBJ2-7; D remains ambiguous. The CDR3 is made up of 12 amino acids. CDR1 and CDR2 from the germline V gene are SNHLY and FYNNEI. The germline V and J ends were trimmed by 2 bases and 5 bases, with 7 bases remaining between them.

The chain carries TRBV6-5 and TRBJ2-5, with 11 positions matching TRBD1. CDR1 is MNHEY, CDR2 SVGAGI, per germline. The CDR3 covers 15 residues. J gave up 4 bases and V 5 bases, and 6 bases lay outside the gene matches. Written as DNA, the CDR3 is TGTGCCAGCAGTCCCCGGGACAGGGGGACAGAGACCCAGTACTTC. It yields the protein CASSPRDRGTETQYF.

The V gene is TRBV6-4, the J gene TRBJ2-1; maybe TRBD2 (6 bases). The CDR3 covers 15 residues. The V gene lost 0 bases and the J gene lost 3 bases, with 9 bases spanning the gap. Germline V lookup: CDR1 MRHNA, CDR2 SNTAGT. As DNA, the CDR3 is TGTGCCAGCAGTGACTCGGGACTCCACTACAATGAGCAGTTCTTC. This gives the protein CASSDSGLHYNEQFF.

This chain uses TRBV28 with TRBJ2-4; the D gene is possibly TRBD1 (5 bases). CDR1 and CDR2 from the germline V gene are MDHEN and SYDVKM. The V end lost 5 bases, the J end lost 0 bases, and 14 bases lay between the germline ends. This CDR3 spans 16 amino acids. CDR3 sequence: CASSPETELAKNIQYF. DNA of the CDR3: TGTGCCAGCAGTCCGGAGACAGAACTAGCCAAAAACATTCAGTACTTC.

The V gene is TRBV19, the J gene TRBJ2-2; D is tentatively TRBD1 or TRBD2 (5 bases each). CDR1 is LNHDA and CDR2 is SQIVND in the germline V gene (reference sequence). The CDR3 is made up of 16 amino acids. Trimming left V 6 bases short and J 7 bases short, with 21 bases between. The CDR3 DNA is TGTGCCAGTAGAAACGAGGGACGGGTCGGCGACGGGGAGCTGTTTTTT. Amino acids: CASRNEGRVGDGELFF.

This clone was seen many times. This chain uses TRBV18 with TRBJ2-3; 10 nucleotides agree with TRBD2. Germline V gene sequence: CDR1 KGHSH, CDR2 LQKENI. Losses at the gene ends were 0 bases for V and 2 bases for J; bases not matched to a gene: 2. CDR3 size: 16 residues. CDR3 DNA: TGTGCCAGCTCACCACCGGGACTAGCGACCACAGATACGCAGTATTTT. Protein sequence: CASSPPGLATTDTQYF.

The genes are TRBV5-4 and TRBJ2-7, with 7 bases aligning to TRBD2. This CDR3 has 14 residues. CDR1 is SGHNT, CDR2 YYREEE, per germline (reference sequence). V shed 4 bases and J 2 bases; nucleotides not matched to a gene: 6. CDR3 protein: CASSVRDYTYEQYF. CDR3 coding DNA: TGTGCCAGCAGCGTCCGGGACTATACCTACGAGCAGTACTTC.

The V call is TRBV7-6, the J call TRBJ2-1; perhaps D is TRBD1 or TRBD2 (5 bases each). Germline CDR1 SGHVS, CDR2 FNYEAQ. The length of the CDR3 is 14 residues. Trimming took 0 bases from V and 9 from J, leaving 12 bases between them. The DNA for the CDR3 is TGTGCCAGCAGCTTAGCGGGACCACGATCTGAGCAGTTCTTC. The encoded protein is CASSLAGPRSEQFF.

The chain has TRBV28 and TRBJ2-7, with D possibly being TRBD2 (5 bases). The CDR3 runs to 13 residues. CDR1 and CDR2 from the germline V gene are MDHEN and SYDVKM. With 11 bases removed from V and 3 bases from J, the gap between germline ends came to 17 bases. In nucleotides, the CDR3 is TGTGCCCACGGGGTCGGGCGAAACTACGAGCAGTACTTC. Translating gives CAHGVGRNYEQYF.

J is TRBJ1-6 and V is TRBV7-3; tentative D call: TRBD1 (6 bases). CDR1 and CDR2 from the germline V gene are SGHTA and FQGTGA. There are 15 residues in the CDR3. V dropped 5 bases and J dropped 10 bases, with 18 bases sitting between them. This CDR3 is CASSQASGVRSPLHF. CDR3 nucleotide sequence: TGTGCCAGCAGCCAAGCGTCAGGGGTCCGCTCACCCCTCCACTTT. Drawing the rest from reference TRBV7-3 and TRBJ1-6, the complete variable domain is GAGVSQTPSNKVTEKGKYVELRCDPISGHTALYWYRQSLGQGPEFLIYFQGTGAADDSGLPNDRFFAVRPEGSVSTLKIQRTERGDSAVYLCASSQASGVRSPLHFGNGTRLTVT.

The chain links TRBV6-4 to TRBJ2-1; unclear D gene. V lost 3 bases, J lost 5 bases, and 8 bases lay in between. This CDR3 has 13 residues. Germline V gene data show CDR1 as MRHNA and CDR2 as SNTAGT. The CDR3 reads CASSEGSNNEQFF. In nucleotides, the CDR3 is TGTGCCAGCAGTGAGGGGTCCAACAATGAGCAGTTCTTC.